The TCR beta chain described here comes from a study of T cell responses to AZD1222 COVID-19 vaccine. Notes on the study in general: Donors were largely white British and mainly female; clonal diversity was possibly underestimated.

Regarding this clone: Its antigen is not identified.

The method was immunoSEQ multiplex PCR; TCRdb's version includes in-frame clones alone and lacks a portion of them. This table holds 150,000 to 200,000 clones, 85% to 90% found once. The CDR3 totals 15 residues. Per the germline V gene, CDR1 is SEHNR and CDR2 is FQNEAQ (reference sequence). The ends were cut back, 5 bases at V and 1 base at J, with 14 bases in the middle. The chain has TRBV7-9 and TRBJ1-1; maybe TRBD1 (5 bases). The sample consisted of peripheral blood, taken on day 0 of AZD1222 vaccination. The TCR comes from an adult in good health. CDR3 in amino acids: CASSPGATGNTEAFF. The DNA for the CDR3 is TGTGCCAGCAGCCCTGGGGCCACGGGGAACACTGAAGCTTTCTTT.